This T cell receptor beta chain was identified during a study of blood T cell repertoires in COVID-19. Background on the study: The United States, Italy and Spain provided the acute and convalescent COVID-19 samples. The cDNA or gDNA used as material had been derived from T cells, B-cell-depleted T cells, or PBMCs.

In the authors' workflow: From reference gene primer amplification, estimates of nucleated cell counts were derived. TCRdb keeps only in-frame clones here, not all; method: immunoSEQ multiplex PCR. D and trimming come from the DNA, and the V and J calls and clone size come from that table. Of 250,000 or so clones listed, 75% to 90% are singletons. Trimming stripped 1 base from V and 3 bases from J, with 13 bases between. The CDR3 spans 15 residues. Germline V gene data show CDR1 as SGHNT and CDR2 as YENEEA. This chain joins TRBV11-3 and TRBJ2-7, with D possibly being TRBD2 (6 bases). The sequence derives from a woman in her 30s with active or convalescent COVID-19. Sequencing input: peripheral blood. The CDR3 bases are TGTGCCAGCAGCTTAGGCCCCCAGGGAGGCTACGAGCAGTACTTC. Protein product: CASSLGPQGGYEQYF.